The 25 T cell receptor beta chains listed next were all sequenced from one sample in a study of T-cell memory formation after mild COVID-19 (dated by TCRdb to 2020 to 2022). The library was built by means of 5' RACE. Sequencer: Illumina NovaSeq 6000. TCRdb trimmed public reads at Q25 via fastp, called clones via MiXCR and kept in-frame beta chains. Merged by CDR3 protein, the rows form single entries marked with the most common genes and DNA. Within this sample are some 330,000 distinct CDR3 sequences, with approximately 21% of them counted one time only. The top ten constitute around 12% of the sample. The sample comprised PBMCs or a T cell subset sorted from them (not recorded which). Source of these receptors: an adult woman who had mild COVID-19 (a few samples of this study predate the infection). The sample titles of this study are shuffled in the database, so cell type and time point are left out; the donor was told from shared clones.

V usage is TRBV5-1 and J usage is TRBJ1-5; D is undetermined. This CDR3 contains 17 residues. The ends were cut back, 1 base at V and 0 bases at J, with 14 bases in the middle. CDR1 SGHRS and CDR2 YFSETQ come from the germline V gene. The CDR3: CASSLKRGPDSNQPQHF. The CDR3 region has the DNA TGCGCCAGCAGCTTGAAACGGGGTCCGGATAGCAATCAGCCCCAGCATTTT.

The J gene is TRBJ1-6, the V gene TRBV6-2 or TRBV6-3, with D possibly matching TRBD1 (5 bases). Germline loops: CDR1 MNHEY, CDR2 SVGEGT. Trimming pared 2 bases from V and 5 bases from J, leaving 25 bases between. The CDR3 runs to 20 residues. CDR3 coding DNA: TGTGCCAGCAGTTACAATCGGCGGGGGACCGCGCGATCGGATAATTCACCCCTCCACTTT. This translates into CASSYNRRGTARSDNSPLHF.

CDR3 region: CASSFNFNPTYEQYF. The DNA of the CDR3 is TGCGCCAGCAGCTTTAATTTCAACCCTACCTACGAGCAGTACTTC. The chain employs TRBV5-1 and TRBJ2-7; D is ambiguous. V lost 2 bases, J lost 2 bases, and 14 bases lay in between. CDR1 and CDR2 (germline): SGHRS, YFSETQ. This CDR3 contains 15 residues. The whole variable domain, filled in from reference TRBV5-1 and TRBJ2-7, reads KAGVTQTPRYLIKTRGQQVTLSCSPISGHRSVSWYQQTPGQGLQFLFEYFSETQRNKGNFPGRFSGRQFSNSRSEMNVSTLELGDSALYLCASSFNFNPTYEQYFGPGTRLTVT.

This clonotype was counted ten times or more. The chain recombines TRBV4-3 with TRBJ2-2, with TRBD2 as a possible D gene (6 bases). Germline V CDR1 and CDR2: LGHNA, YSLEER. Trimming stripped 3 bases from V and 1 base from J, with 15 bases between. This CDR3 comprises 17 residues. CDR3 DNA: TGCGCCAGCAGCCACGTGAGAGGGACTCTGAACACCGGGGAGCTGTTTTTT. Amino acid sequence: CASSHVRGTLNTGELFF.

The chain is built from TRBV12-3 or TRBV12-4 and TRBJ2-1, with a weak D call TRBD1 (6 bases). The CDR3 is made up of 15 amino acids. Trimming left V 5 bases short and J 1 base short, with 12 bases between. CDR3 nucleotide sequence: TGTGCCAGCAGTCTCCGACAGGTGTCCTACAATGAGCAGTTCTTC. It specifies CASSLRQVSYNEQFF.

This clonotype was seen more than once but under ten times. CDR3 nucleotide sequence: TGCAGCGTGGGCTTATCTTATGGCTACACCTTC. It codes for CSVGLSYGYTF. The V gene is TRBV29-1, the J gene TRBJ1-2; no clear D. Germline values: CDR1 SQVTM, CDR2 ANQGSEA. V was cut by 6 bases and J by 5 bases, with 10 bases left in between. CDR3 size: 11 residues. The full variable domain, completed using reference TRBV29-1 and TRBJ1-2, is SAVISQKPSRDICQRGTSLTIQCQVDSQVTMMFWYRQQPGQSLTLIATANQGSEATYESGFVIDKFPISRPNLTFSTLTVSNMSPEDSSIYLCSVGLSYGYTFGSGTRLTVV.

This clonotype was seen a handful of times. The rearrangement uses TRBV7-2 and TRBJ2-7; 16 nucleotides align to TRBD2. The V gene's germline CDR1 is SGHTA and CDR2 FQGNSA. This CDR3 has 20 amino acids. V lost 0 bases to trimming and J lost 3 bases; unmatched junction nucleotides: 11. The CDR3 region has the DNA TGTGCCAGCAGCTTAGCTTATGGGGGACTAGCGGGAGGGCCCATCTACGAGCAGTACTTC. It yields the protein CASSLAYGGLAGGPIYEQYF.

The chain recombines TRBV13 with TRBJ2-5; 12 nucleotides align to TRBD2. The junction had 9 bases not matched to a gene; V was cut back by 5 bases and J by 5 bases. This CDR3 has 16 amino acids. Germline CDR1 reads PRHDT; CDR2 reads FYEKMQ (reference sequence). The CDR3, as DNA: TGTGCCAGCAGCCTAGCGGGGGGGCCGGTAACGGAGACCCAGTACTTC. It yields the protein CASSLAGGPVTETQYF. The full variable domain, with the rest looked up from reference TRBV13 and TRBJ2-5, is AAGVIQSPRHLIKEKRETATLKCYPIPRHDTVYWYQQGPGQDPQFLISFYEKMQSDKGSIPDRFSAQQFSDYHSELNMSSLELGDSALYFCASSLAGGPVTETQYFGPGTRLLVL.

This clonotype was detected only a few times. The chain carries TRBV29-1 and TRBJ2-3; D not certain. The CDR3 contains 11 residues. Germline V gives CDR1 SQVTM, CDR2 ANQGSEA. The V end was cut by 3 bases, the J end by 5 bases, with 6 bases between. For the CDR3, the DNA is TGCAGCGTTGAGCCTAAAGATACGCAGTATTTT. Residues: CSVEPKDTQYF.

In its sample, this clonotype was seen a few times. V and J are TRBV2 and TRBJ2-7, with 7 nucleotides matching TRBD2. The ends lost 6 bases at V and 3 bases at J; junction bases unmatched: 11. This CDR3 comprises 15 residues. CDR1 SNHLY and CDR2 FYNNEI come from the germline V gene. For the CDR3, the DNA is TGTGCCAGCAGCGGACTAGTCTTGGAGGGCTACGAGCAGTACTTC. Translation: CASSGLVLEGYEQYF.

The chain has TRBV5-1 and TRBJ2-1; TRBD1 matches at 9 bases. The CDR3 runs to 15 residues. Trimming removed 7 bases from V and 9 bases from J; junction bases left unmatched: 14. Germline CDR1 SGHRS, CDR2 YFSETQ. CDR3 DNA sequence: TGCGCCAGCCAAGGCTCGGGACAGGGTGTAGGTGAGCAGTTCTTC. Its translation is CASQGSGQGVGEQFF.

This clonotype was seen a few times. The chain carries TRBV6-5 and TRBJ1-5; no clear D gene. With 6 bases removed from V and 1 base from J, the gap between germline ends came to 10 bases. The CDR3 has 14 amino acids. Per the germline V gene, CDR1 is MNHEY and CDR2 is SVGAGI. CDR3 region: CASRTDGSNQPQHF. The CDR3 nucleotides read TGTGCCAGCAGGACGGACGGGAGCAATCAGCCCCAGCATTTT.

This clonotype was recorded at least ten times. CDR3 DNA: TGTGCCAGCAGCTTAGTAAGTAACTCCTACGAGCAGTACTTC. Translation gives CASSLVSNSYEQYF. The chain couples TRBV7-2 to TRBJ2-7, with no clear D. Germline V gives CDR1 SGHTA, CDR2 FQGNSA. V lost 1 base, J lost 0 bases, and 7 bases lay in between. CDR3 length: 14 residues.

The rearrangement uses TRBV29-1 and TRBJ2-4; 10 nucleotides line up with TRBD1. The germline V gene encodes CDR1 SQVTM and CDR2 ANQGSEA. This CDR3 has 17 residues. Germline trimming cut 6 bases from V and 5 bases from J; bases unmatched to any gene: 16. The CDR3 bases are TGCAGCGTCGCTAATCGGGACAGGGGCTTGAGAGAAAACATTCAGTACTTC. It encodes CSVANRDRGLRENIQYF. The entire variable domain, with the rest obtained from reference TRBV29-1 and TRBJ2-4, is as follows: SAVISQKPSRDICQRGTSLTIQCQVDSQVTMMFWYRQQPGQSLTLIATANQGSEATYESGFVIDKFPISRPNLTFSTLTVSNMSPEDSSIYLCSVANRDRGLRENIQYFGAGTRLSVL.

This clonotype showed up just a few times. J is TRBJ1-1 and V is TRBV7-2; weak D call: TRBD1 (6 bases). The germline V gene has CDR1 SGHTA and CDR2 FQGNSA. V was shortened by 5 bases and J by 3 bases, with 10 bases between the two germline ends. The CDR3 covers 13 residues. CDR3 nucleotides: TGTGCCAGCAGCCTCCACAGGGACACTGAAGCTTTCTTT. Protein product: CASSLHRDTEAFF.

This clonotype has a handful of counts. The rearrangement uses TRBV24-1 and TRBJ2-1; a weak D match, TRBD2 (6 bases). Germline CDR1 reads KGHDR; CDR2 reads SFDVKD. The V end lost 4 bases, the J end lost 10 bases, and 7 bases lay between the germline ends. The CDR3 contains 11 residues. The CDR3 reads CATSDLAEQFF. CDR3 DNA sequence: TGTGCCACCAGTGACCTAGCGGAGCAGTTCTTC.

This clonotype was recorded a few times. The chain recombines TRBV27 with TRBJ2-4; the D gene is possibly TRBD2 (6 bases). CDR1 MNHEY and CDR2 SMNVEV come from the germline V gene (reference sequence). This CDR3 is built from 13 residues. V gave up 2 bases and J gave up 9 bases, with 11 bases separating them. In nucleotides, the CDR3 is TGTGCCAGCAGTTTAGGAGGGTCCGGCATTCAGTACTTC. It is translated as CASSLGGSGIQYF.

This clonotype was found a few times. The CDR3 is CATSDPGYDRPNEQFF. CDR3 in DNA: TGTGCCACCAGTGACCCAGGGTACGACAGACCCAATGAGCAGTTCTTC. This rearrangement joins TRBV24-1 to TRBJ2-1, with D possibly matching TRBD1 (5 bases). CDR1 KGHDR and CDR2 SFDVKD come from the germline V gene. This CDR3 is 16 amino acids long. V lost 4 bases to trimming and J lost 6 bases, with 18 bases between them.

This chain links TRBV7-9 with TRBJ2-7; D tentatively fits TRBD1 or TRBD2 (7 bases each). V was shortened by 2 bases and J by 3 bases, with 14 bases between the two germline ends. CDR3 length: 15 amino acids. Germline CDR1 reads SEHNR; CDR2 reads FQNEAQ (reference sequence). The chain's CDR3 is CASSLPGGGRYEQYF. In DNA form, the CDR3 reads TGTGCCAGCAGCTTACCAGGGGGGGGTCGCTACGAGCAGTACTTC. The full variable domain, in which reference TRBV7-9 and TRBJ2-7 provide the parts outside the CDR3, is DTGVSQNPRHKITKRGQNVTFRCDPISEHNRLYWYRQTLGQGPEFLTYFQNEAQLEKSRLLSDRFSAERPKGSFSTLEIQRTEQGDSAMYLCASSLPGGGRYEQYFGPGTRLTVT.

This clonotype was found a few times. The rearrangement links TRBV29-1 to TRBJ1-2, with a tentative D call TRBD1 (6 bases). The V gene lost 3 bases and the J gene lost 1 base, with 18 bases spanning the gap. In germline, CDR1 is SQVTM, CDR2 ANQGSEA. The CDR3 is made up of 16 amino acids. The CDR3 is CSVEDRATLFNYGYTF. As DNA, the CDR3 is TGCAGCGTTGAGGACAGAGCCACGCTATTTAACTATGGCTACACCTTC.

The J gene is TRBJ1-2, the V gene TRBV9, with 7 bases aligning to TRBD1. Per the germline V gene, CDR1 is SGDLS and CDR2 is YYNGEE. The CDR3 contains 13 residues. V lost 5 bases and J lost 7; bases outside the gene matches: 8. The CDR3 region has the DNA TGTGCCAGCAGAGAAAACAGGGGCGGTGGCTACACCTTC. It specifies CASRENRGGGYTF. The whole variable domain, remainder taken from reference TRBV9 and TRBJ1-2, is DSGVTQTPKHLITATGQRVTLRCSPRSGDLSVYWYQQSLDQGLQFLIQYYNGEERAKGNILERFSAQQFPDLHSELNLSSLELGDSALYFCASRENRGGGYTFGSGTRLTVV.

The chain carries TRBV4-1 and TRBJ1-2; no reliable D call. Germline assignment: CDR1 MGHRA and CDR2 YSYEKL. V shed 1 base and J shed 8 bases, with 14 bases lying between them. This CDR3 contains 14 residues. The CDR3 DNA is TGCGCCAGCAGCCAAGTTGGCAGCCGGGAAGGCTACACCTTC. Translated: CASSQVGSREGYTF.

The chain is built from TRBV12-3 or TRBV12-4 and TRBJ1-2; D not resolved. The germline V and J ends were trimmed by 1 base and 2 bases, with 5 bases remaining between them. The CDR3 totals 13 residues. The CDR3 coding sequence is TGTGCCAGCAGTTTAGTCGAAAACTATGGCTACACCTTC. This translates into CASSLVENYGYTF.

The rearrangement joins TRBV7-9 to TRBJ2-1; 10 nucleotides match TRBD2. The J segment lost 8 bases and the V segment lost 2 bases, leaving 6 bases of the junction unmatched. The germline gives CDR1 SEHNR, CDR2 FQNEAQ (reference sequence). The CDR3 covers 15 residues. The CDR3 region has the DNA TGTGCCAGCAGCTTATCTAGCGGGGGCGAGGATGAGCAGTTCTTC. It codes for CASSLSSGGEDEQFF.

This clonotype was picked up one time. Since the CDR3 does not end with the conserved phenylalanine or tryptophan, this likely comes from a read error. This sequence joins TRBV5-4 and TRBJ2-7, with D perhaps matching TRBD1 (5 bases). With 4 bases removed from V and 5 bases from J, the gap between germline ends came to 19 bases. This CDR3 has 15 amino acids. The germline gives CDR1 SGHNT, CDR2 YYREEE (reference sequence). The CDR3 nucleotides are TGTGCCAGCAGCAATCCAGGAGTGTGGGGCCACGAGCAGTACTTA. This encodes CASSNPGVWGHEQYL.